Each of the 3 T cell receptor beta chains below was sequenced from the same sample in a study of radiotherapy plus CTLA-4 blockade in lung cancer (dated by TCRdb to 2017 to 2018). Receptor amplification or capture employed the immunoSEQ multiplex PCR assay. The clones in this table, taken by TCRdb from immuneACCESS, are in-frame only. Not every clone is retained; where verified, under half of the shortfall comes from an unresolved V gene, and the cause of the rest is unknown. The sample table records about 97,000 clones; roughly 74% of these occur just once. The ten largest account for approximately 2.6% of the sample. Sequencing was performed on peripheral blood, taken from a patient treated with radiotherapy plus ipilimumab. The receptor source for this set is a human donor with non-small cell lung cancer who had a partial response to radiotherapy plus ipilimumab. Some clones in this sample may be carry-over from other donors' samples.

The CDR3 protein is CASSEAAGQGNTGELFF. DNA of the CDR3: TGTGCCAGCAGTGAAGCGGCGGGACAGGGGAACACCGGGGAGCTGTTTTTT. This rearrangement joins TRBV2 to TRBJ2-2; TRBD1 matches at 9 bases. The germline V gene encodes CDR1 SNHLY and CDR2 FYNNEI. V shed 0 bases, J shed 1 base, and the junction held 3 bases outside the gene matches. This CDR3 spans 17 amino acids.

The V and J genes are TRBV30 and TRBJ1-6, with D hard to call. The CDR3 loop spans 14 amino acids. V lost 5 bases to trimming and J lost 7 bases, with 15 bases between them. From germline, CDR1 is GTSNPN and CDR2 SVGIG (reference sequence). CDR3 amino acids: CAWVPDWGNSPLHF. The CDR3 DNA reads TGTGCCTGGGTACCGGACTGGGGAAATTCACCCCTCCACTTT.

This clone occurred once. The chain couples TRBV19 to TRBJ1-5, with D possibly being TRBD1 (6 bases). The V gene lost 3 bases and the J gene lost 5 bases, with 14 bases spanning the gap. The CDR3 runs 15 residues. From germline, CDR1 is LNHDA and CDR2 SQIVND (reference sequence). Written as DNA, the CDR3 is TGTGCCAGTAGTATTAACAGGGTTCTTTATCAGCCCCAGCATTTT. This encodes CASSINRVLYQPQHF.